This TCR beta chain was recorded in a study of radiation and T cells in renal cell carcinoma. Findings of the study overall: Top tumor clonotypes rose in blood 2 weeks post-radiation, then contracted.

Sample time point: blood 2 weeks post-SBRT. Noted treatment: 15 Gy SBRT to primary tumor, nephrectomy 4 weeks later. Serial blood draws occurred at baseline and 2 and 4 weeks post-SBRT. Notes on this clone: Its target is unknown.

Here immunoSEQ multiplex PCR was the method, and the copy in TCRdb shows in-frame clones only, minus some. Of 150,000 or so clones in the sample, 80% to 90% were seen once. This TCR derives from a woman in her fifties or sixties with renal cell carcinoma. Material: blood, obtained from a patient whose treatment included radiotherapy and nephrectomy.

DNA of the CDR3: TGTGCCAGCAGCACGGACAGGATCTCCTACGAGCAGTACTTC. Translated, it gives CASSTDRISYEQYF. The chain links TRBV7-8 to TRBJ2-7, with 7 bases matching TRBD1. The CDR3 has 14 amino acids. CDR1 and CDR2 from the germline V gene are SGHVS and FQNEAQ. V shed 5 bases, J shed 0 bases, and the junction held 4 bases outside the gene matches.